What follows describes a single TCR beta chain. The specificity of this receptor is unknown. Per-base quality was not reported, and no clone a single base away is much larger than it. The immunoSEQ Assay, a bias-controlled multiplex PCR, was used to amplify TCRbeta CDR3 regions from genomic DNA. In the original analysis: The number of nucleated cells in each sample was estimated from the amplification of reference gene primers within the assay. Sequence reads were collapsed and filtered to measure the absolute abundance of every unique TCRbeta CDR3 rearrangement. Productive Simpson clonality was computed per sample as the square root of Simpson's diversity index over productive rearrangements. TCRdb carries this immuneACCESS record with in-frame sequences only. Its versions omit some clonotypes, under half of them owing to an unresolved V gene in the studies checked, with the rest unexplained. V and J calls and clone size follow that table, whereas D and trimming were derived from the DNA. This sample gives under 200,000 clones in total; approximately 88% of them show up just once. 13% to 15% of the sample belongs to the ten largest clones.

The sample originates from a study of blood T cell repertoires in COVID-19 (dated by TCRdb to the early 2020s). About the investigation overall: The collaborator samples originated in the United States, Italy and Spain and spanned the acute and convalescent phases of COVID-19. The prospective study material was composed of cDNA or gDNA derived from T cells, B-cell-depleted T cells, or PBMCs. The dataset comprised deeply sampled blood TCRbeta repertoires from subjects exposed to, actively infected with, or recovered from COVID-19. A freely available public database, intended as a resource for researchers studying the immune response to SARS-CoV-2, is where the repertoires were released. The samples were drawn from two sources: the first 160 participants of the ongoing ImmuneRACE study, and approximately 1,300 subjects contributed by 6 global collaborators. The sample metadata nearly always contained a de-identified subject ID, COVID-19 status, age in years and sex. Where available, HLA class I and class II types were taken from metadata supplied by the sample provider and were not determined by assay-based typing. What the study reported, not specific to this receptor: The amount of clinical and demographic metadata varied by source and participant and was provided uncurated.

CDR1 and CDR2, per the germline V gene, are MNHEY and SVGAGI. Trimming costs V 5 bases and J 3 bases, and their ends lie 14 bases apart. Reading from cysteine to phenylalanine, the CDR3 counts 14 amino acids. Here the CDR3 DNA is all that survives: 42 bases in frame from base 1. Each collaborating institution followed its own protocols to collect whole blood in K2EDTA tubes. For TCRbeta analysis, collaborators shipped samples in one of three forms: frozen whole blood, isolated PBMCs, or DNA extracted from either of those sample types. The specimen was peripheral blood. The sequence derives from a young man with active or convalescent COVID-19. In this chain, TRBV6-5 is recombined with TRBJ2-7; no confident D gene assignment can be made. DNA sequence: TGTGCCAGCAGTACCGGGTCCGTATTCTACGAGCAGTACTTC. This translates into CASSTGSVFYEQYF.